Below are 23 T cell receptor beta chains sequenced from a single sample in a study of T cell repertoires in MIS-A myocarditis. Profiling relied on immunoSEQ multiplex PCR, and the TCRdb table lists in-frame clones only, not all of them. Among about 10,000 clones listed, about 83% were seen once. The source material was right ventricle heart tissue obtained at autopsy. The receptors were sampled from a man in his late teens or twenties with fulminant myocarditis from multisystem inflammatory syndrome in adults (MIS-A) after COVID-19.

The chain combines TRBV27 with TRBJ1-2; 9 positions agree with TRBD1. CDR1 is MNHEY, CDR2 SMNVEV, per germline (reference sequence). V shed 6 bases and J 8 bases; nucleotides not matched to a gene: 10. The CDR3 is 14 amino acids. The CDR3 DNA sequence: TGTGCCAGCAGAACGATGGGACAGGGAGAGGGCTACACCTTC. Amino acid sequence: CASRTMGQGEGYTF.

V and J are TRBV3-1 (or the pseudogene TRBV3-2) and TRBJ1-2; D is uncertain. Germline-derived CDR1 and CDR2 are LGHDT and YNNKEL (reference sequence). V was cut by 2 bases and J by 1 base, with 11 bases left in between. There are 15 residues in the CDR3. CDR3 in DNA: TGTGCCAGCAGCCAAACTTATCCAGATAACTATGGCTACACCTTC. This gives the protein CASSQTYPDNYGYTF.

CDR3 in DNA: TGCAGCGTTGAAGAAGAGGTTACAGAAGTTTATGGCTACACCTTC. This encodes CSVEEEVTEVYGYTF. This chain links TRBV29-1 with TRBJ1-2; D remains unclear. The germline gives CDR1 SQVTM, CDR2 ANQGSEA. V lost 0 bases to trimming and J lost 5 bases, with 16 bases between them. CDR3 length equals 15 residues.

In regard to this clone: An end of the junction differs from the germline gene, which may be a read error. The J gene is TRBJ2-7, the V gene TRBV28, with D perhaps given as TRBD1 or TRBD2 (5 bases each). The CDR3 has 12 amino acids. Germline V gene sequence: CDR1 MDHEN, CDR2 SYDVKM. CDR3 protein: CASSRDAPDLSF. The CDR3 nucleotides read TGTGCCAGCAGTAGGGACGCCCCTGACCTTTCGTTC. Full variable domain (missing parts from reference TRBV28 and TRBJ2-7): DVKVTQSSRYLVKRTGEKVFLECVQDMDHENMFWYRQDPGLGLRLIYFSYDVKMKEKGDIPEGYSVSREKKERFSLILESASTNQTSMYLCASSRDAPDLSFGPGTRLTVT.

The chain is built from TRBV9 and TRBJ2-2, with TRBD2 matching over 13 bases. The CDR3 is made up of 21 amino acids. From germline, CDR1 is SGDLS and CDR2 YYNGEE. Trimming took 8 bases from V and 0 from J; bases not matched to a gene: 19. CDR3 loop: CARNRLPPGLAGFSNTGELFF. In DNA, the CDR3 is TGTGCCAGAAATAGATTGCCGCCGGGACTAGCGGGGTTTTCGAACACCGGGGAGCTGTTTTTT. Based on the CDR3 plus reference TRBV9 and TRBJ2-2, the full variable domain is DSGVTQTPKHLITATGQRVTLRCSPRSGDLSVYWYQQSLDQGLQFLIQYYNGEERAKGNILERFSAQQFPDLHSELNLSSLELGDSALYFCARNRLPPGLAGFSNTGELFFGEGSRLTVL.

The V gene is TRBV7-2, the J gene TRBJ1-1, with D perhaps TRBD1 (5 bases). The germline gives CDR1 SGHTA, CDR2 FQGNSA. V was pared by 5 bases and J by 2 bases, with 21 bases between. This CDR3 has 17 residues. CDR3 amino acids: CASSDPGAEYRNTEAFF. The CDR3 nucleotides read TGTGCCAGCAGCGACCCCGGGGCAGAGTATCGTAACACTGAAGCTTTCTTT.

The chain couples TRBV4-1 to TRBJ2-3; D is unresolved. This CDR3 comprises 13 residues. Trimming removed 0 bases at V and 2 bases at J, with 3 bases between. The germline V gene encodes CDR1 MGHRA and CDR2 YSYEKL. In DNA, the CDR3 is TGCGCCAGCAGCCAAGACCTCACAGATACGCAGTATTTT. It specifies CASSQDLTDTQYF.

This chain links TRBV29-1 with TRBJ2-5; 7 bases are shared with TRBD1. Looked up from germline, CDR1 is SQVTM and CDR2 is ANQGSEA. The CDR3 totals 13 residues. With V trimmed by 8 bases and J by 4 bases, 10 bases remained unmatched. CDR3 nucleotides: TGCAGCTTCCATCAGGGGGTTCCAGAGACCCAGTACTTC. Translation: CSFHQGVPETQYF.

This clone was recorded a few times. The DNA of the CDR3 is TGTGCCAGCAGCGAGGGGGGGAGGGGAACAGATACGCAGTATTTT. It is translated as CASSEGGRGTDTQYF. This chain uses TRBV9 with TRBJ2-3, with D possibly TRBD2 on 7 matching bases. CDR1 is SGDLS, CDR2 YYNGEE, per germline. V was pared by 3 bases and J by 3 bases, with 14 bases between. This CDR3 has 15 amino acids.

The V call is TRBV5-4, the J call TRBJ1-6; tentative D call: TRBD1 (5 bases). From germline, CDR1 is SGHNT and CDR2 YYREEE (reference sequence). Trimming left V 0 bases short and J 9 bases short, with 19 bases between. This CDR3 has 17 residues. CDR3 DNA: TGTGCCAGCAGCTTGGAACGAGGCGGCAGGGATCGTTCACCCCTCCACTTT. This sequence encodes CASSLERGGRDRSPLHF.

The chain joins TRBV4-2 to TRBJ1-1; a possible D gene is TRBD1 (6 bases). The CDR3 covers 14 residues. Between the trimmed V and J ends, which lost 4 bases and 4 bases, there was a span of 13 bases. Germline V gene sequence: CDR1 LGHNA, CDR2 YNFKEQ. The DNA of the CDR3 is TGTGCCAGCAGCCCCCAGGGGCAGACCACTGAAGCTTTCTTT. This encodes CASSPQGQTTEAFF.

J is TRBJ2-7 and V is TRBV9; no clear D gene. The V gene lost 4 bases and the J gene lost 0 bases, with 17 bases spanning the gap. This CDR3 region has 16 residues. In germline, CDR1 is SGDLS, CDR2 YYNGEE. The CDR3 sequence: CASSPRSSVSSYEQYF. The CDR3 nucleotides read TGTGCCAGCAGCCCCAGGTCCTCGGTGAGCTCCTACGAGCAGTACTTC.

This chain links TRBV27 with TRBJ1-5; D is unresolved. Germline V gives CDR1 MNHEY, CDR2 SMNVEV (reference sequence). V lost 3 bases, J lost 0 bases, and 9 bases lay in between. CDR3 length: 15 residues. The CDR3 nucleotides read TGTGCCAGCAGTTTGGTAGGAAATAGCAATCAGCCCCAGCATTTT. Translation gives CASSLVGNSNQPQHF.

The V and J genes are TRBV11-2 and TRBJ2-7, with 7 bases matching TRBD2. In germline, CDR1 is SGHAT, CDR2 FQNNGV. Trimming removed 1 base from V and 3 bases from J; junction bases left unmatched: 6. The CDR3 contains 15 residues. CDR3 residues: CASSLGGGGYYEQYF. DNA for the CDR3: TGTGCCAGCAGCTTAGGGGGCGGGGGATACTACGAGCAGTACTTC.

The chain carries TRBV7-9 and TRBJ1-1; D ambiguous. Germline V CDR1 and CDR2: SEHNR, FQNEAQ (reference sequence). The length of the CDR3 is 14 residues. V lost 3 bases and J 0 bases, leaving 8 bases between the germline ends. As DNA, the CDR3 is TGTGCCAGCAGCTTTTCGGCAGTGAACACTGAAGCTTTCTTT. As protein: CASSFSAVNTEAFF.

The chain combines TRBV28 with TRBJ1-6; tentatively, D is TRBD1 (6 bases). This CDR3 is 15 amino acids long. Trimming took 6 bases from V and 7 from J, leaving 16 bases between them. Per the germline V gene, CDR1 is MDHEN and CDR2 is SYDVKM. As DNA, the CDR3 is TGTGCCAGCAGATTCAGGGGAGGATTAAATTCACCCCTCCACTTT. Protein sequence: CASRFRGGLNSPLHF.

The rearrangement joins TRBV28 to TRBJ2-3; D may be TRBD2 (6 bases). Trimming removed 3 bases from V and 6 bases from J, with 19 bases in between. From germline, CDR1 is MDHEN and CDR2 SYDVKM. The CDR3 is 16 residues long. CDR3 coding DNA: TGTGCCAGCAGTTTTGGGGCGGGGCCCGTCAAGGATACGCAGTATTTT. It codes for CASSFGAGPVKDTQYF.

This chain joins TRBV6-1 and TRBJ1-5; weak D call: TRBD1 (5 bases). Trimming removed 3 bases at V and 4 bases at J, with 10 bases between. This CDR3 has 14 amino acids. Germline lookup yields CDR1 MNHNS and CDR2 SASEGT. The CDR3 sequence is CASSEAGRNQPQHF. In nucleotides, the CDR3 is TGTGCCAGCAGTGAGGCAGGGCGGAATCAGCCCCAGCATTTT.

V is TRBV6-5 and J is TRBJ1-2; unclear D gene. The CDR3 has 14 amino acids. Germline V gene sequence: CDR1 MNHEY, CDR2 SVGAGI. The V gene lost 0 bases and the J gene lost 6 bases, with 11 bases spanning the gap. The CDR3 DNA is TGTGCCAGCAGTTACTCGATGGTTCACAATGGCTACACCTTC. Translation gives CASSYSMVHNGYTF.

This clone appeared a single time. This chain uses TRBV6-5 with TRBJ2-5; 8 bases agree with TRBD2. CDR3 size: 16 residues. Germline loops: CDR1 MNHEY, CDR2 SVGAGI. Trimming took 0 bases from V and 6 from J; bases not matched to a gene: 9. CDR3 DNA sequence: TGTGCCAGCAGTTACTCGAGGGGTAGCGGGGAACAGACCCAGTACTTC. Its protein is CASSYSRGSGEQTQYF.

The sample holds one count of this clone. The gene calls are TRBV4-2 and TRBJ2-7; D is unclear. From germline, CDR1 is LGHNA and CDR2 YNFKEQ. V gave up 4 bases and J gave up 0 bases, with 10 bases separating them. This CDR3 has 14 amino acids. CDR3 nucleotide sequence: TGTGCCAGCAGCCGGGCCATTAACTCCTACGAGCAGTACTTC. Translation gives CASSRAINSYEQYF.

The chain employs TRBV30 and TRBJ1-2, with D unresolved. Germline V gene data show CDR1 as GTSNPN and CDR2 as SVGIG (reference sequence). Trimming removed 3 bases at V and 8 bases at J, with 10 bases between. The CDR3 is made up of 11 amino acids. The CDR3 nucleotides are TGTGCCTGGAGCGAATTAGGGGGCTACACCTTC. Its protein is CAWSELGGYTF.

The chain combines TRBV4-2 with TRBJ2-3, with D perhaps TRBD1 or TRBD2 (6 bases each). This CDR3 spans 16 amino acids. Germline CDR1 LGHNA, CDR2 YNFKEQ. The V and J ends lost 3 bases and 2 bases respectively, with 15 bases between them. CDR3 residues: CASSQSVGGSTDTQYF. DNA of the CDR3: TGTGCCAGCAGCCAGAGCGTCGGGGGCTCCACAGATACGCAGTATTTT.